This TCR beta chain was sequenced for a study of OX40 agonist ivuxolimab in advanced cancers. Study background: In this cohort, patients received ivuxolimab, an agonistic anti-OX40 (CD134) antibody. Patients received intravenous ivuxolimab every 2 weeks at 0.01 to 10 mg/kg.

This CDR3 comprises 17 residues. V trimming: 1 base; J trimming: 1 base; junction bases outside the gene matches: 3. The germline V gene encodes CDR1 MNHNS and CDR2 SASEGT. This clone occurred once. The data were produced by immunoSEQ multiplex PCR, yet TCRdb's version contains in-frame clones alone and is incomplete. The data contain about 69,000 clones, more than 75% of them singletons. The receptor comes from an adult with an advanced solid tumor such as melanoma, head and neck, liver or kidney cancer. This sample comprised CD4+ or CD8+ T cells sorted from blood, obtained in a trial of the OX40 agonist ivuxolimab. V gene TRBV6-1 combines with J gene TRBJ2-2; 10 bases align to TRBD2. The CDR3 bases are TGTGCCAGCAGTGAAGTGTCTAGCGGGGGGAACACCGGGGAGCTGTTTTTT. It is translated as CASSEVSSGGNTGELFF.